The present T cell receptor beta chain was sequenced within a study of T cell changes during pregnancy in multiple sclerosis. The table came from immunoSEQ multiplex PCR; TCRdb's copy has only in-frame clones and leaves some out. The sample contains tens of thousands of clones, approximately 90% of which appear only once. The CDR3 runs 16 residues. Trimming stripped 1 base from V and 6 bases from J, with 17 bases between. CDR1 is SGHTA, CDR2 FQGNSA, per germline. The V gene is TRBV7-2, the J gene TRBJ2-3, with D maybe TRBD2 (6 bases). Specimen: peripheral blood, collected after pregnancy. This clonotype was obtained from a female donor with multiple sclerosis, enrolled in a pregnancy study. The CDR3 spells CASSLEGLRDWDTQYF. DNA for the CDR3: TGTGCCAGCAGCTTAGAGGGACTCCGGGATTGGGATACGCAGTATTTT. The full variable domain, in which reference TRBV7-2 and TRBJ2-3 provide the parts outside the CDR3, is GAGVSQSPSNKVTEKGKDVELRCDPISGHTALYWYRQSLGQGLEFLIYFQGNSAPDKSGLPSDRFSAERTGGSVSTLTIQRTQQEDSAVYLCASSLEGLRDWDTQYFGPGTRLTVL.